The source of this T cell receptor (beta chain) is a study of blood T cells in healthy people across ages. Study-wide results and limits: From one million sequenced T cells, diversity estimates were lower bounds.

The V end lost 6 bases, the J end lost 4 bases, and 19 bases lay between the germline ends. In germline, CDR1 is MNHEY, CDR2 SVGEGT. The CDR3 sequence is 15 residues long. Only one count was recorded for this clonotype. Its antigen is as yet unknown. The conserved closing phenylalanine or tryptophan is absent in this CDR3, likely reflecting a read error. Per-sample PBMC isolation yielded at least 6.5 million cells. A second about 7 to 12 cycle PCR used barcoded and J-beta primers. In TCRdb, the 5' RACE reads were re-called with MiXCR into one record per CDR3 protein. The repertoire holds roughly 1,000,000 distinct CDR3 sequences, with about 23% as singletons. The same data also contributed to another study, on T cells of mothers and their children.

This clonotype was sampled from a girl aged 2 to 10 in good health. The source material was blood. This chain joins TRBV6-2 or TRBV6-3 and TRBJ2-7; D possibly uses TRBD1 or TRBD2 (5 bases each). The CDR3 DNA is TGTGCCAGCAGGAAAAGAACGGGACGCAATTACGAGCAGTACCTC. Its translation: CASRKRTGRNYEQYL.